This T cell receptor beta chain was identified during a study of CD8+ T cells in alopecia areata. CD4+ and CD8+ T cells were sorted from PBMCs. RNA extraction was followed by reverse transcription into cDNA, which acted as the sequencing template. Measured with immunoSEQ multiplex PCR; TCRdb has only the in-frame clones, and not every one. Among about 110,000 clones, 55% to 70% were seen once, and the ten largest hold roughly 25%. CDR1 MNHEY and CDR2 SMNVEV come from the germline V gene (reference sequence). V gave up 4 bases and J gave up 8 bases, with 9 bases separating them. CDR3 length: 13 residues.

This TCR derives from a human donor with alopecia areata. The rearrangement joins TRBV27 to TRBJ1-6; no reliable D call. Source material: NKG2D-low CD8+ T cells sorted from blood. The CDR3 DNA sequence: TGTGCCAGCAGTTCTAGGGTCTATTCACCCCTCCACTTT. Its translation: CASSSRVYSPLHF.